This entry lists 27 T cell receptor beta chains sequenced from one sample in a study of PD-1 blockade in classical Hodgkin lymphoma. Indicated time point: newly diagnosed, previously untreated cHL patient sample. TCRdb keeps only in-frame clones here, not all; method: immunoSEQ multiplex PCR. The sample records around 30,000 clones, about nine tenths being singletons. Material: peripheral blood mononuclear cells (PBMCs). These receptors were obtained from a human donor with classical Hodgkin lymphoma.

V and J are TRBV7-6 and TRBJ2-7, with a weak D call TRBD2 (5 bases). Between the trimmed V and J ends, which lost 1 base and 6 bases, there was a span of 7 bases. The CDR3 has 12 residues. Germline V gene data show CDR1 as SGHVS and CDR2 as FNYEAQ. The CDR3 DNA follows: TGTGCCAGCAGCTTAGATCGGGGCGAGCAGTACTTC. It is translated as CASSLDRGEQYF.

The CDR3: CASSFDSWTGQNTEAFF. The CDR3 coding sequence is TGTGCCAGCAGCTTCGATTCCTGGACAGGGCAGAACACTGAAGCTTTCTTT. The chain carries TRBV7-3 and TRBJ1-1, with TRBD1 matching over 8 bases. The CDR3 has 17 amino acids. V trimming: 3 bases; J trimming: 1 base; junction bases outside the gene matches: 10. Germline-derived CDR1 and CDR2 are SGHTA and FQGTGA.

The J gene is TRBJ2-7, the V gene TRBV6-5; D may be TRBD2 (5 bases). The CDR3 covers 14 residues. Trimming took 6 bases from V and 4 from J, leaving 16 bases between them. The germline V gene encodes CDR1 MNHEY and CDR2 SVGAGI. CDR3 in DNA: TGTGCCAGCAGCAACGGGCGGGCAGCGTACGAGCAGTACTTC. Translating gives CASSNGRAAYEQYF.

In its sample, this clone was seen once. V usage is TRBV29-1 and J usage is TRBJ1-1; no firm D call. In germline, CDR1 is SQVTM, CDR2 ANQGSEA. The CDR3 covers 11 residues. V gave up 7 bases and J gave up 5 bases, with 11 bases separating them. CDR3 protein: CSARQVTEAFF. The CDR3 bases are TGCAGCGCCCGACAAGTAACTGAAGCTTTCTTT.

This clone has more than one count but fewer than ten. The chain recombines TRBV6-1 with TRBJ1-2; 12 bases are a match to TRBD1. After removal of 8 bases from V and 7 bases from J, the junction contained 8 bases not matched to a gene. The CDR3 consists of 14 residues. Germline V gene sequence: CDR1 MNHNS, CDR2 SASEGT. In DNA, the CDR3 is TGTGCCAGCGTTGTTGGGACAGGGGGCTTTGGCTACACCTTC. The encoded protein is CASVVGTGGFGYTF.

The chain has TRBV28 and TRBJ1-2; tentatively, D is TRBD1 (5 bases). Trimming shortened V by 6 bases and J by 5 bases, and 16 bases separated the two germline ends. Germline V lookup: CDR1 MDHEN, CDR2 SYDVKM. CDR3 length: 14 residues. DNA for the CDR3: TGTGCCAGCAGGCCCCGGCCAGGGCGGTATGGCTACACCTTC. Amino acids: CASRPRPGRYGYTF.

This clone has just one count. The chain recombines TRBV14 with TRBJ2-1; 7 bases map to TRBD2. V lost 3 bases, J lost 5 bases, and 7 bases stayed unmatched. Germline values: CDR1 SGHDN, CDR2 FVKESK. CDR3 length: 15 residues. CDR3 nucleotide sequence: TGTGCCAGCAGCCAGGCGGGACTACGAAACAATGAGCAGTTCTTC. Its translation is CASSQAGLRNNEQFF.

V gene TRBV19 combines with J gene TRBJ2-2; TRBD2 matches at 11 bases. The CDR3 totals 16 residues. Unmatched junction bases numbered 10, after V lost 7 bases and J lost 6 bases. Germline V lookup: CDR1 LNHDA, CDR2 SQIVND (reference sequence). As DNA, the CDR3 is TGTGCCAGTACCCCCACTAGCGGGAGAGTCGCCGGGGAGCTGTTTTTT. This sequence encodes CASTPTSGRVAGELFF.

The V call is TRBV18, the J call TRBJ2-7; 10 positions agree with TRBD1. Trimming removed 3 bases from V and 5 bases from J; junction bases left unmatched: 7. The germline V gene has CDR1 KGHSH and CDR2 LQKENI. The CDR3 covers 15 residues. CDR3 sequence: CASSPLTGGLDEQYF. The CDR3 DNA reads as TGTGCCAGCTCACCCCTGACAGGGGGCTTGGACGAGCAGTACTTC.

The chain combines TRBV6-1 with TRBJ1-1, with D possibly being TRBD1 (5 bases). V was clipped by 4 bases and J by 1 base, with 16 bases between them. This CDR3 is 16 amino acids long. CDR1 and CDR2 (germline): MNHNS, SASEGT. CDR3 loop: CASSVEGHGGNTEAFF. The CDR3, as DNA: TGTGCCAGCAGTGTGGAAGGGCATGGGGGGAACACTGAAGCTTTCTTT.

This clone was counted a single time. This rearrangement joins TRBV28 to TRBJ2-6; D remains unclear. Trimming pared 10 bases from V and 0 bases from J, leaving 4 bases between. Germline V gene lookup returns CDR1 MDHEN and CDR2 SYDVKM. The CDR3 consists of 12 residues. Here the CDR3 DNA reads TGTGCCACCGACTCTGGGGCCAACGTCCTGACTTTC. Its translation is CATDSGANVLTF. Full variable domain (remainder filled in from reference TRBV28 and TRBJ2-6): DVKVTQSSRYLVKRTGEKVFLECVQDMDHENMFWYRQDPGLGLRLIYFSYDVKMKEKGDIPEGYSVSREKKERFSLILESASTNQTSMYLCATDSGANVLTFGAGSRLTVL.

This chain uses TRBV6-5 with TRBJ2-7, with D hard to call. Germline V gives CDR1 MNHEY, CDR2 SVGAGI. V lost 0 bases and J lost 4, with 13 bases in between. The CDR3 loop spans 15 amino acids. CDR3: CASSYSTPSPYEQYF. Here the CDR3 DNA reads TGTGCCAGCAGTTACTCCACCCCCTCCCCTTACGAGCAGTACTTC.

The table lists this clone with a count of one. The V call is TRBV28, the J call TRBJ1-1; TRBD1 is a possible D gene (5 bases). The germline CDR1 and CDR2 sequences are MDHEN and SYDVKM. This CDR3 region has 15 residues. V lost 1 base to trimming and J lost 0 bases, with 9 bases between them. In DNA, the CDR3 is TGTGCCAGCAGTTTATTGTCGGGGGTGAACACTGAAGCTTTCTTT. It codes for CASSLLSGVNTEAFF.

For the CDR3, the DNA is TGTGCCACCGGACAGTCTGGGGCCAACGTCCTGACTTTC. Amino acid sequence: CATGQSGANVLTF. V gene TRBV10-3 combines with J gene TRBJ2-6, with a weak D call TRBD1 (6 bases). The CDR3 is made up of 13 amino acids. V lost 10 bases, J lost 1 base, and 8 bases lay in between. CDR1 and CDR2 from the germline V gene are ENHRY and SYGVKD.

The V and J genes are TRBV7-6 and TRBJ1-3; 7 nucleotides agree with TRBD1. V gave up 4 bases and J gave up 2 bases; unmatched junction bases: 2. This CDR3 has 14 amino acids. Looked up from germline, CDR1 is SGHVS and CDR2 is FNYEAQ. CDR3 coding DNA: TGTGCCAGCAGCTCCCAGGGGGCTGGAAACACCATATATTTT. Residues: CASSSQGAGNTIYF.

In this sample, this clone turned up once. The rearrangement uses TRBV7-9 and TRBJ1-2; no definite D call. CDR1 and CDR2 from the germline V gene are SEHNR and FQNEAQ (reference sequence). The ends were cut back, 1 base at V and 6 bases at J, with 15 bases in the middle. The CDR3 is 15 residues long. The chain's CDR3 is CASSLVWAGDDGYTF. The CDR3 nucleotides are TGTGCCAGCAGCTTAGTTTGGGCCGGTGATGATGGCTACACCTTC.

The chain is built from TRBV19 and TRBJ2-7, with TRBD1 matching 7 bases. The germline V gene has CDR1 LNHDA and CDR2 SQIVND (reference sequence). The trim removed 2 bases at V and 3 bases at J, leaving 4 bases unmatched. The CDR3 has 14 amino acids. CDR3 loop: CASSIRGQLYEQYF. The CDR3 coding sequence is TGTGCCAGTAGTATAAGGGGACAGCTCTACGAGCAGTACTTC. Full variable domain (outside the CDR3, taken from reference TRBV19 and TRBJ2-7): DGGITQSPKYLFRKEGQNVTLSCEQNLNHDAMYWYRQDPGQGLRLIYYSQIVNDFQKGDIAEGYSVSREKKESFPLTVTSAQKNPTAFYLCASSIRGQLYEQYFGPGTRLTVT.

The chain recombines TRBV4-1 with TRBJ1-2; D gene ambiguous. The CDR3 is made up of 13 amino acids. V lost 2 bases to trimming and J lost 3 bases, with 7 bases between them. Germline V gives CDR1 MGHRA, CDR2 YSYEKL. The CDR3: CASSQTVYYGYTF. The CDR3 DNA reads TGCGCCAGCAGCCAAACAGTGTACTATGGCTACACCTTC.

The V and J genes are TRBV28 and TRBJ1-4; D unresolved. CDR1 and CDR2 from the germline V gene are MDHEN and SYDVKM. The CDR3 spans 15 residues. The V gene lost 2 bases and the J gene lost 6 bases, with 13 bases spanning the gap. As DNA, the CDR3 is TGTGCCAGCAGTTTAGCGGGTATGGTTGATGAAAAACTGTTTTTT. Amino acids: CASSLAGMVDEKLFF.

The chain recombines TRBV7-9 with TRBJ2-3; the match to TRBD1 covers 7 bases. This CDR3 comprises 14 residues. V shed 7 bases and J 4 bases; nucleotides not matched to a gene: 8. In germline, CDR1 is SEHNR, CDR2 FQNEAQ (reference sequence). The CDR3 region is CASIGGPGPDTQYF. Written as DNA, the CDR3 is TGTGCCAGCATAGGGGGCCCGGGACCAGATACGCAGTATTTT. The full variable domain, rest sourced from reference TRBV7-9 and TRBJ2-3, is DTGVSQNPRHKITKRGQNVTFRCDPISEHNRLYWYRQTLGQGPEFLTYFQNEAQLEKSRLLSDRFSAERPKGSFSTLEIQRTEQGDSAMYLCASIGGPGPDTQYFGPGTRLTVL.

The chain recombines TRBV19 with TRBJ2-4; D not resolved. The CDR3 spans 14 residues. Germline values: CDR1 LNHDA, CDR2 SQIVND (reference sequence). V was pared by 6 bases and J by 10 bases, with 19 bases between. For the CDR3, the DNA is TGTGCCAGTAGCGCAACCTCTCAAAGAGCTATTCAGTACTTC. It translates to CASSATSQRAIQYF. Together with reference TRBV19 and TRBJ2-4, the CDR3 gives the full variable domain: DGGITQSPKYLFRKEGQNVTLSCEQNLNHDAMYWYRQDPGQGLRLIYYSQIVNDFQKGDIAEGYSVSREKKESFPLTVTSAQKNPTAFYLCASSATSQRAIQYFGAGTRLSVL.

The J gene is TRBJ2-6, the V gene TRBV28; D is unclear. The V end was cut by 4 bases, the J end by 1 base, with 20 bases between. The germline CDR1 and CDR2 sequences are MDHEN and SYDVKM. The CDR3 consists of 19 residues. Here the CDR3 reads CASSSPIVDGDSGANVLTF. In DNA form, the CDR3 reads TGTGCCAGCAGTTCCCCCATCGTAGACGGAGATTCTGGGGCCAACGTCCTGACTTTC.

The V call is TRBV7-9, the J call TRBJ2-3; no reliable D call. CDR3 length equals 11 residues. Trimming shortened V by 4 bases and J by 7 bases, and 6 bases separated the two germline ends. CDR1 is SEHNR and CDR2 is FQNEAQ in the germline V gene (reference sequence). The CDR3 protein is CASSSPNTQYF. The CDR3 nucleotides read TGTGCCAGCAGCTCCCCCAATACGCAGTATTTT.

Remarks on this clone: Different DNA sequences within this sample yield the same CDR3. The chain employs TRBV7-2 and TRBJ2-7; 7 bases map to TRBD2. Germline V gene sequence: CDR1 SGHTA, CDR2 FQGNSA. Unmatched junction bases numbered 9, after V lost 1 base and J lost 6 bases. There are 15 residues in the CDR3. The CDR3 DNA reads as TGTGCCAGCAGCTTAGATCCGAGCGGGGCGGGCGAGCAGTACTTC. As protein: CASSLDPSGAGEQYF.

This clone was counted once. In DNA, the CDR3 is TGTGCAGGGGATCTAGCACAAGAGACCCAGTACTTC. This sequence encodes CAGDLAQETQYF. This chain uses TRBV12-2 with TRBJ2-5; the table's D call of TRBD2 was not tested on the DNA. TRBV12-2 is noted as a pseudogene. The CDR3 extends over 12 amino acids.

The chain couples TRBV28 to TRBJ1-4; 11 bases are a match to TRBD1. CDR3 size: 17 residues. From germline, CDR1 is MDHEN and CDR2 SYDVKM. Trimming cost V 6 bases and J 3 bases; bases outside gene matches: 9. The CDR3 loop is CASSRTGGISANEKLFF. CDR3 bases: TGTGCCAGCAGCAGGACAGGGGGCATTTCGGCTAATGAAAAACTGTTTTTT.

The sample holds one count of this clone. J is TRBJ1-1 and V is TRBV11-2; 8 bases are shared with TRBD1. Germline trimming cut 0 bases from V and 1 base from J; bases unmatched to any gene: 4. Germline CDR1 reads SGHAT; CDR2 reads FQNNGV. The CDR3 has 16 residues. The CDR3 coding sequence is TGTGCCAGCAGCTTAGATCTCGGGACAGGGAACACTGAAGCTTTCTTT. Amino acid sequence: CASSLDLGTGNTEAFF.